This T cell receptor beta chain was captured in a study of B cell selection in AIRE deficiency. Per the germline V gene, CDR1 is LNHDA and CDR2 is SQIVND (reference sequence). The CDR3 covers 16 residues. V shed 3 bases, J shed 2 bases, and the junction held 5 bases outside the gene matches. Sorting defined conventional CD4 T cells as CD4+CD127+. Clones were sequenced by immunoSEQ multiplex PCR, and TCRdb holds only the in-frame ones, with some missing. The sample has roughly 25,000 clones, roughly 96% seen once. The sequencing input was conventional CD4+ T cells sorted from PBMCs. V gene TRBV19 combines with J gene TRBJ2-1; TRBD1 aligns across 9 bases. The TCR sequence derives from a human donor with AIRE deficiency. This CDR3 reads CASSMRDRAAYNEQFF. DNA of the CDR3: TGTGCCAGTAGTATGCGGGACAGGGCGGCCTACAATGAGCAGTTCTTC.